This T cell receptor (beta chain) was sequenced for a study of shared clonotypes between healthy human individuals. Only in-frame clones appear in the TCRdb table, and some are missing; sequencing was by immunoSEQ multiplex PCR. This sample has under 2.5 million clones; roughly 92% occur once, and the top ten carry around 0.38%. CDR1 and CDR2 (germline): MNHEY, SMNVEV (reference sequence). Trimming took off 2 bases at V and 3 bases at J, with 8 bases between the two ends. CDR3 length: 13 amino acids. This sequence originates from a man between 18 and 35 years old in good health. Some clones in this sample may be carry-over from other donors' samples. V is TRBV27 and J is TRBJ2-7; D gene ambiguous. What was sequenced was naive CD4+ T cells from PBMCs. Specified subset: CD45RA+ positively selected. As DNA, the CDR3 is TGTGCCAGCAGTTTAGCACAGCACTACGAGCAGTACTTC. Residues: CASSLAQHYEQYF.